The TCR beta chain under discussion was sequenced for a study of shared clonotypes between healthy human individuals. Study results and limitations: Blood alone was sampled, and tissue repertoires likely differ. In general, naive subsets displayed greater estimated richness than memory subsets did.

Genomic DNA (from each subset) was split evenly across several immunoSEQ plates. Using immunoSEQ multiplex PCR, the repertoire was profiled, and TCRdb retains in-frame clones only, with some absent. Of fewer than 400,000 clones listed, around 72% are singletons. This CDR3 has 14 residues. Germline V lookup: CDR1 SGHAT, CDR2 FQNNGV. Trimming took 5 bases from V and 2 from J, leaving 9 bases between them. As regards this clone: Its target is unknown.

The TCR comes from a man aged 25 to 40 in good health. The chain couples TRBV11-2 to TRBJ2-2, with a possible D match to TRBD2 (6 bases). The specimen was memory CD4+ T cells sorted from blood. As to subset: CD45RA-negative fraction. CDR3 nucleotide sequence: TGTGCCAGCAGCCGGAGGGGTAACACCGGGGAGCTGTTTTTT. Its protein is CASSRRGNTGELFF.